This entry lists 11 T cell receptor beta chains sequenced from one sample in a study of T-cell reconstitution after alpha-beta-depleted transplantation in children. Unique molecular identifiers were incorporated when the TCRbeta library was constructed. TCRdb re-called the PCR reads through MiXCR, storing one row per CDR3 protein. This table holds hundreds of thousands of distinct CDR3 sequences, roughly 26% found once. The starting material was PBMCs, obtained before TCRalphabeta/CD19-depleted stem cell transplant. These receptors were taken from a girl aged 2-10 years with Fanconi anemia, due to receive a stem cell transplant.

Ten or more counts support this clonotype. This chain uses TRBV29-1 with TRBJ1-3, with D perhaps matching TRBD1 (5 bases). CDR1 is SQVTM and CDR2 is ANQGSEA in the germline V gene. Trimming cost V 3 bases and J 4 bases, with 10 bases left between them. CDR3 length: 13 residues. CDR3 nucleotides: TGCAGCGTTGAGAACAGGCGGGGAAACACCATATATTTT. Translated, it gives CSVENRRGNTIYF.

In DNA, the CDR3 is TGTGCCAGCAGTATGACAGGGAGGGAGGACAATGAGCAGTTCTTC. As protein: CASSMTGREDNEQFF. The rearrangement joins TRBV12-3 or TRBV12-4 to TRBJ2-1; tentatively, D is TRBD1 or TRBD2 (7 bases each). Trimming removed 5 bases at V and 5 bases at J, with 16 bases between. The CDR3 extends over 15 amino acids.

This clonotype was counted at least ten times. The chain recombines TRBV29-1 with TRBJ1-1, with D maybe TRBD1 (5 bases). The ends were cut back, 6 bases at V and 3 bases at J, with 23 bases in the middle. Germline-derived CDR1 and CDR2 are SQVTM and ANQGSEA. The CDR3 contains 16 residues. CDR3 in DNA: TGCAGCGTAAAACCGGGGGAGGGAAGGAGGCACACTGAAGCTTTCTTT. Translation gives CSVKPGEGRRHTEAFF.

This clonotype showed up many times. The J gene is TRBJ2-7, the V gene TRBV15; D is possibly TRBD1 (5 bases). The CDR3 is made up of 15 amino acids. V lost 4 bases to trimming and J lost 4 bases, with 17 bases between them. The germline CDR1 and CDR2 sequences are LNHNV and YYDKDF (reference sequence). The CDR3 coding sequence is TGTGCCACCAGCATTAGCCGACAGCCCTTTTACGAGCAGTACTTC. Translating gives CATSISRQPFYEQYF. The variable domain in full, completed from reference TRBV15 and TRBJ2-7, reads DAMVIQNPRYQVTQFGKPVTLSCSQTLNHNVMYWYQQKSSQAPKLLFHYYDKDFNNEADTPDNFQSRRPNTSFCFLDIRSPGLGDTAMYLCATSISRQPFYEQYFGPGTRLTVT.

Only a few counts were recorded for this clonotype. J is TRBJ2-7 and V is TRBV7-9; maybe TRBD1 (6 bases). The germline V and J ends were trimmed by 5 bases and 7 bases, with 24 bases remaining between them. The CDR3 totals 16 residues. Germline V gene sequence: CDR1 SEHNR, CDR2 FQNEAQ (reference sequence). The CDR3 spells CASSAPTGTWALEQYF. Written as DNA, the CDR3 is TGTGCCAGCAGCGCACCGACCGGGACATGGGCTTTAGAGCAGTACTTC.

The chain has TRBV24-1 and TRBJ2-3, with a tentative D call TRBD1 (5 bases). Trimming took 8 bases from V and 3 from J, leaving 8 bases between them. The CDR3 consists of 12 residues. Germline loops: CDR1 KGHDR, CDR2 SFDVKD. The CDR3 loop is CATTSGTDTQYF. DNA of the CDR3: TGTGCCACCACCTCAGGGACAGATACGCAGTATTTT.

This clonotype was picked up many times. The V call is TRBV20-1, the J call TRBJ1-6, with D uncertain. The germline V gene has CDR1 DFQATT and CDR2 SNEGSKA (reference sequence). V lost 0 bases and J lost 14, with 8 bases in between. The CDR3 consists of 11 residues. The CDR3 region has the DNA TGCAGTGCTAGAGATCTTAGGGCCCTCCACTTT. It yields the protein CSARDLRALHF.

This clonotype was seen many times. The chain joins TRBV20-1 to TRBJ2-7; 8 bases line up with TRBD2. V lost 6 bases and J lost 2; bases outside the gene matches: 9. The germline V gene encodes CDR1 DFQATT and CDR2 SNEGSKA (reference sequence). This CDR3 has 14 amino acids. The CDR3 coding sequence is TGCAGTGCAGGGCCACTAGCGGAAGCCTACGAGCAGTACTTC. It specifies CSAGPLAEAYEQYF.

The sample holds many counts of this clonotype. The rearrangement links TRBV20-1 to TRBJ1-2; TRBD1 is a possible D gene (5 bases). The CDR3 runs 13 residues. Trimming cost V 6 bases and J 6 bases, with 17 bases left between them. Germline assignment: CDR1 DFQATT and CDR2 SNEGSKA (reference sequence). The DNA of the CDR3 is TGCAGTGCAACACCGGGACGTAGGAATGGCTACACCTTC. Translating gives CSATPGRRNGYTF.

This clonotype was counted many times. The chain employs TRBV5-1 and TRBJ2-1, with 10 bases lining up with TRBD2. Germline V lookup: CDR1 SGHRS, CDR2 YFSETQ. This CDR3 is built from 17 residues. The junction had 12 bases not matched to a gene; V was cut back by 4 bases and J by 5 bases. The CDR3 spells CASSLGTSVIGNNEQFF. In DNA form, the CDR3 reads TGCGCCAGCAGCCTCGGGACTAGCGTAATCGGAAACAATGAGCAGTTCTTC.

This clonotype was observed a handful of times. The gene calls are TRBV20-1 and TRBJ1-3, with 7 positions matching TRBD1. This CDR3 spans 16 amino acids. Per the germline V gene, CDR1 is DFQATT and CDR2 is SNEGSKA (reference sequence). V trimming: 6 bases; J trimming: 2 bases; junction bases outside the gene matches: 13. DNA for the CDR3: TGCAGTGCCCGTACGTCGACAGGGACTACTGGAAACACCATATATTTT. Protein sequence: CSARTSTGTTGNTIYF.